Shown below are 5 T cell receptor beta chains from a single sample sequenced in a study of blood T cell repertoires in COVID-19. Sequencing was performed with immunoSEQ multiplex PCR; in TCRdb, only in-frame clones are kept and a portion is missing. The sample includes roughly 140,000 clones, more than 75% of them seen just once. The sequencing sample was made of peripheral blood. All receptors come from a woman older than 75 with acute or convalescent COVID-19.

The V call is TRBV6-6, the J call TRBJ1-5; tentatively, D is TRBD1 (6 bases). Trimming left V 6 bases short and J 5 bases short, with 8 bases between. This CDR3 spans 12 amino acids. The germline V gene has CDR1 MNHNY and CDR2 SVGAGI (reference sequence). The CDR3 is CASRAGDQPQHF. CDR3 nucleotides: TGTGCCAGCAGGGCAGGGGATCAGCCCCAGCATTTT.

V and J are TRBV5-1 and TRBJ2-7; D unclear. Trimming cost V 3 bases and J 0 bases, with 7 bases left between them. Germline CDR1 is SGHRS and CDR2 is YFSETQ. The CDR3 totals 13 residues. Written as DNA, the CDR3 is TGCGCCAGCAGCTCTAGGATCTCCTACGAGCAGTACTTC. Translated: CASSSRISYEQYF. The complete variable domain, with remaining parts taken from reference TRBV5-1 and TRBJ2-7, reads KAGVTQTPRYLIKTRGQQVTLSCSPISGHRSVSWYQQTPGQGLQFLFEYFSETQRNKGNFPGRFSGRQFSNSRSEMNVSTLELGDSALYLCASSSRISYEQYFGPGTRLTVT.

The rearrangement joins TRBV9 to TRBJ1-2; unclear D gene. The CDR3 length is 16 residues. Germline V gene lookup returns CDR1 SGDLS and CDR2 YYNGEE. Trimming pared 0 bases from V and 4 bases from J, leaving 16 bases between. The CDR3 nucleotides are TGTGCCAGCAGCGTAGCTGGGAGAGCCGTCTGCTATGGCTACACCTTC. Protein sequence: CASSVAGRAVCYGYTF.

The chain uses TRBV5-1 and TRBJ2-6; perhaps TRBD2 as D (5 bases). CDR1 SGHRS and CDR2 YFSETQ come from the germline V gene. V lost 1 base and J lost 2, with 10 bases in between. The CDR3 totals 16 residues. Here the CDR3 DNA reads TGCGCCAGCAGCTTGTGGGAGAGGACTGGGGCCAACGTCCTGACTTTC. Protein product: CASSLWERTGANVLTF.

This clone has more than one count but fewer than ten. The chain joins TRBV18 to TRBJ2-1; the match to TRBD2 covers 10 bases. The CDR3 runs 16 residues. Germline-derived CDR1 and CDR2 are KGHSH and LQKENI. Unmatched junction bases numbered 6, after V lost 0 bases and J lost 7 bases. DNA of the CDR3: TGTGCCAGCTCACCACCGGCTAGCGGGAGTGCAAATGAGCAGTTCTTC. It yields the protein CASSPPASGSANEQFF.